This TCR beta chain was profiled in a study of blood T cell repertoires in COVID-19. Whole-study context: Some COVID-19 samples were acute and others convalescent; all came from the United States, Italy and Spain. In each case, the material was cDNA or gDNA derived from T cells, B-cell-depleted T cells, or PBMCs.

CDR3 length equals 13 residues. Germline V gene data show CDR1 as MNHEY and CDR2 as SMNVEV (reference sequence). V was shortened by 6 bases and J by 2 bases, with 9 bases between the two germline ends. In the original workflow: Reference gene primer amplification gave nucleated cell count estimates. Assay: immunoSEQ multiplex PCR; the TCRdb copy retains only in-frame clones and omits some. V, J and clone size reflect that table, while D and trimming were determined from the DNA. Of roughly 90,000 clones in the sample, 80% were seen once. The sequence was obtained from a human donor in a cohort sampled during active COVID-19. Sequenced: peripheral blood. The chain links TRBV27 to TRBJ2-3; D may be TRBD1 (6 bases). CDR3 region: CASRGGFTDTQYF. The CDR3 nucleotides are TGTGCCAGCAGAGGGGGATTCACAGATACGCAGTATTTT.